This entry features one T cell receptor beta chain sequence. The CDR3 runs 15 residues. Losses at the gene ends were 6 bases for V and 3 bases for J; bases not matched to a gene: 7. Germline lookup yields CDR1 SGHTA and CDR2 FQGNSA. Methods used by the authors: Reference gene primer amplification gave nucleated cell count estimates. Produced via immunoSEQ multiplex PCR; TCRdb's table is partial and in-frame only. The DNA was the basis for D and trimming; V, J and clone size are from that table. The repertoire includes about 47,000 clones, approximately 78% of them detected once, and less than 15% sits in the top ten. The data stem from a study of blood T cell repertoires in COVID-19. Study overall: Specimens from acute and convalescent COVID-19 originated in the United States, Italy and Spain. T cells, B-cell-depleted T cells, or PBMCs provided the cDNA or gDNA that served as material.

The sequence was obtained from a human donor with acute or convalescent COVID-19. The donor label of this sample is uncertain. The rearrangement uses TRBV7-2 and TRBJ2-1, with TRBD2 matching 8 bases. Sequencing was carried out using peripheral blood. This CDR3 reads CASRGTGGSYNEQFF. In DNA, the CDR3 is TGTGCCAGCAGGGGGACGGGGGGGAGCTACAATGAGCAGTTCTTC.